This T cell receptor (beta chain) was retrieved from a study of Ad26.COV2.S vaccination and SARS-CoV-2 variants. TCRdb's copy holds only in-frame clones and misses some; the assay was immunoSEQ multiplex PCR. This sample has about 680,000 clones, with more than 70% found just once. Treatment specified: around 19 received Ad26.COV2.S at low or high dose, single or two shots; 5 received placebo; per-sample allocation not given. The samples were gathered on day 63 after the first injection of vaccine or placebo. In Boston, an adult donor aged 18-55 years took part. This CDR3 region has 15 residues. Per germline, CDR1 KGHSH and CDR2 LQKENI. V gave up 2 bases and J gave up 4 bases, with 12 bases separating them.

The sample here was peripheral blood, taken in a trial of Ad26.COV2.S vaccine versus placebo. The sequence came from a person between 18 and 65 years old who received the Ad26.COV2.S COVID-19 vaccine or a placebo. The chain combines TRBV18 with TRBJ1-3; D is possibly TRBD1 (5 bases). The CDR3 DNA sequence: TGTGCCAGCTCACCATCCGGGACGGGGGGAAACACCATATATTTT. Translating it yields CASSPSGTGGNTIYF.